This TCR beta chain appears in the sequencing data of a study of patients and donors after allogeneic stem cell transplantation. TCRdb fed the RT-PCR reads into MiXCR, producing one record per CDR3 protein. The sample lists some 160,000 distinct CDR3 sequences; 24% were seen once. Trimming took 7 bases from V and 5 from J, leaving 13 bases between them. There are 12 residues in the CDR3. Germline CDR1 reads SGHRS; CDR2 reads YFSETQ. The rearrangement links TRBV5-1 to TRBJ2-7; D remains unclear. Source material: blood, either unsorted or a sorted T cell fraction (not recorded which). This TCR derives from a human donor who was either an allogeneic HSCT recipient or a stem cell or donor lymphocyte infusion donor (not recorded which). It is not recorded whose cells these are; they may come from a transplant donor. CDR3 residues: CASGARQDEQYF. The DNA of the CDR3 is TGCGCCAGCGGTGCCAGACAAGACGAGCAGTACTTC.